Listed here is a single TCR beta chain. Methods used by the authors: Researchers report that nucleated cell counts were estimated from reference gene primer amplification. Profiled with immunoSEQ multiplex PCR; TCRdb holds only in-frame clones, not every one. That table supplies the V and J calls and clone size; D and trimming were determined from the DNA. The repertoire consists of roughly 350,000 clones, with 80% to 90% occurring once and the leading ten covering roughly 10%. This sample was taken from a study of blood T cell repertoires in COVID-19. Study details: Sites in the United States, Italy and Spain provided acute and convalescent COVID-19 samples. PBMCs, B-cell-depleted T cells, or T cells were the source of the cDNA or gDNA that made up the material.

In Seattle, patients joined the study during active infection and were tracked longitudinally. The CDR3 extends over 18 amino acids. The chain couples TRBV21-1 to TRBJ1-3. TRBV21-1 is a pseudogene locus. Sequencing was done on a sample of peripheral blood. The sequence was collected from a woman aged 25-40 years with COVID-19, enrolled during active disease. This chain's CDR3 is CASSKVGRFWSSGNTIYF. In DNA form, the CDR3 reads TGTGCCAGCAGCAAAGTAGGCCGCTTCTGGAGTTCGGGAAACACCATATATTTT.